One T cell receptor (beta chain) is described in this entry. The CDR3 is made up of 16 amino acids. Looked up from germline, CDR1 is MGHRA and CDR2 is YSYEKL. V gave up 0 bases and J gave up 5 bases, with 16 bases separating them. This record comes from a study of technical replicates of blood from several donors. Method: immunoSEQ multiplex PCR; TCRdb's copy keeps in-frame clones and lacks some. Here the sample spans 53,000 or so clones, approximately 92% being singletons. The gene calls are TRBV4-1 and TRBJ2-5; possibly TRBD2 for D (5 bases). Material for sequencing was PBMCs. This clonotype was sampled from a human donor in good health. Some clones in this sample may be carry-over from other donors' samples. DNA for the CDR3: TGCGCCAGCAGCCAAGAGGTGGCGGGTGTAAGCGAGACCCAGTACTTC. Protein sequence: CASSQEVAGVSETQYF.